These 17 T cell receptor beta chains came from one sample sequenced in a study of OX40 agonist ivuxolimab in advanced cancers. Sequencing used immunoSEQ multiplex PCR; TCRdb keeps in-frame clones, though not all of them. Of approximately 54,000 clones listed, about 89% are singletons. Sequencing used CD4+ or CD8+ T cells sorted from blood, obtained in a trial of the OX40 agonist ivuxolimab. Receptors were obtained from an adult with an advanced solid tumor such as melanoma, head and neck, liver or kidney cancer.

This chain links TRBV2 with TRBJ2-5, with D possibly TRBD1 on 6 matching bases. V was pared by 5 bases and J by 3 bases, with 13 bases between. The germline V gene has CDR1 SNHLY and CDR2 FYNNEI. The length of the CDR3 is 14 residues. The CDR3 here is CASSPLTGKETQYF. The CDR3 DNA follows: TGTGCCAGCAGTCCTCTCACAGGGAAAGAGACCCAGTACTTC.

The V and J genes are TRBV4-2 and TRBJ2-3, with a weak D call TRBD2 (6 bases). Trimming shortened V by 1 base and J by 3 bases, and 14 bases separated the two germline ends. Per germline, CDR1 LGHNA and CDR2 YNFKEQ. This CDR3 has 16 residues. Here the CDR3 DNA reads TGTGCCAGCAGCCAAGTATTTGGAGGGGCAACAGATACGCAGTATTTT. Its protein is CASSQVFGGATDTQYF.

This rearrangement joins TRBV2 to TRBJ1-5, with 7 bases aligning to TRBD1. The V gene end was trimmed by 6 bases and the J gene end by 1 base; junction bases not matched to a gene: 3. The CDR3 loop spans 14 amino acids. From germline, CDR1 is SNHLY and CDR2 FYNNEI. DNA for the CDR3: TGTGCCAGCAGGACAGGGCTGAGCAATCAGCCCCAGCATTTT. It encodes CASRTGLSNQPQHF.

This clone was observed a handful of times. CDR3: CASSLWGTVLPGQASYEQYF. In DNA form, the CDR3 reads TGTGCCAGCAGTTTATGGGGGACGGTTCTTCCGGGACAGGCGTCCTACGAGCAGTACTTC. The chain links TRBV28 to TRBJ2-7; 8 nucleotides match TRBD1. Germline V gene sequence: CDR1 MDHEN, CDR2 SYDVKM. The CDR3 spans 20 residues. Germline trimming cut 0 bases from V and 1 base from J; bases unmatched to any gene: 17. Full variable domain (rest looked up from reference TRBV28 and TRBJ2-7): DVKVTQSSRYLVKRTGEKVFLECVQDMDHENMFWYRQDPGLGLRLIYFSYDVKMKEKGDIPEGYSVSREKKERFSLILESASTNQTSMYLCASSLWGTVLPGQASYEQYFGPGTRLTVT.

This chain uses TRBV6-5 with TRBJ1-2; D gene ambiguous. Trimming removed 0 bases at V and 4 bases at J, with 9 bases between. The length of the CDR3 is 14 residues. The germline V gene has CDR1 MNHEY and CDR2 SVGAGI. CDR3 in amino acids: CASSYSRNGYGYTF. The CDR3 nucleotides are TGTGCCAGCAGTTACTCACGGAACGGCTATGGCTACACCTTC.

The rearrangement links TRBV6-6 to TRBJ1-5; TRBD1 might be the D (5 bases). Germline CDR1 and CDR2: MNHNY and SVGAGI (reference sequence). V was cut by 0 bases and J by 4 bases, with 7 bases left in between. CDR3 length equals 14 residues. As DNA, the CDR3 is TGTGCCAGCAGTTACTCTCAGGGAAATCAGCCCCAGCATTTT. This gives the protein CASSYSQGNQPQHF.

Only a few counts were recorded for this clone. The chain has TRBV18 and TRBJ2-7; 7 positions agree with TRBD2. Germline CDR1 KGHSH, CDR2 LQKENI. The CDR3 covers 14 residues. After removal of 6 bases from V and 0 bases from J, the junction contained 5 bases not matched to a gene. CDR3 in DNA: TGTGCCAGCTCCCGCGGGAGCCCCTCCTACGAGCAGTACTTC. Translating it yields CASSRGSPSYEQYF.

This chain links TRBV9 with TRBJ1-4; no firm D call. The V gene's germline CDR1 is SGDLS and CDR2 YYNGEE. The V end lost 6 bases, the J end lost 7 bases, and 16 bases lay between the germline ends. The CDR3 is 14 residues long. CDR3 protein: CASTAQEGSEKLFF. The DNA of the CDR3 is TGTGCCAGCACCGCCCAGGAAGGGAGTGAAAAACTGTTTTTT. Based on the CDR3 plus reference TRBV9 and TRBJ1-4, the full variable domain is DSGVTQTPKHLITATGQRVTLRCSPRSGDLSVYWYQQSLDQGLQFLIQYYNGEERAKGNILERFSAQQFPDLHSELNLSSLELGDSALYFCASTAQEGSEKLFFGSGTQLSVL.

The rearrangement joins TRBV7-9 to TRBJ2-3; D is ambiguous. The CDR3 extends over 15 amino acids. V was cut by 4 bases and J by 0 bases, with 11 bases left in between. CDR1 and CDR2 (germline): SEHNR, FQNEAQ (reference sequence). The CDR3 sequence is CASSSALFSTDTQYF. CDR3 nucleotide sequence: TGTGCCAGCAGCTCCGCTTTGTTTAGCACAGATACGCAGTATTTT.

The V call is TRBV5-1, the J call TRBJ2-3; no clear D gene. V lost 7 bases, J lost 1 base, and 13 bases lay in between. Germline loops: CDR1 SGHRS, CDR2 YFSETQ. The CDR3 contains 14 residues. This chain's CDR3 is CASGQTDRTDTQYF. The DNA of the CDR3 is TGCGCCAGCGGTCAGACGGATCGCACAGATACGCAGTATTTT.

The chain has TRBV5-1 and TRBJ2-1; no clear D. CDR3 length: 15 amino acids. The germline gives CDR1 SGHRS, CDR2 YFSETQ. Between the trimmed V and J ends, which lost 0 bases and 4 bases, there was a span of 11 bases. The CDR3 DNA reads as TGCGCCAGCAGCTTGGTCTGGGATCGTTACAATGAGCAGTTCTTC. It codes for CASSLVWDRYNEQFF.

The CDR3 nucleotides are TGTGCCTCGCGGGGAGACAGAGACTCTGGAAACACCATATATTTT. It codes for CASRGDRDSGNTIYF. This sequence joins TRBV10-3 and TRBJ1-3; possibly TRBD1 for D (5 bases). The CDR3 is 15 residues long. Germline V gives CDR1 ENHRY, CDR2 SYGVKD. The ends were cut back, 11 bases at V and 0 bases at J, with 17 bases in the middle.

This chain connects TRBV9 to TRBJ1-2; D ambiguous. The CDR3 covers 12 residues. The V gene's germline CDR1 is SGDLS and CDR2 YYNGEE. V was shortened by 5 bases and J by 8 bases, with 13 bases between the two germline ends. The CDR3 DNA follows: TGTGCCAGCAGGGAGGGAGAAGGGGGCTACACCTTC. Translated, it gives CASREGEGGYTF.

This clone was seen once. This chain links TRBV28 with TRBJ2-7; D uncertain. This CDR3 has 15 amino acids. Germline loops: CDR1 MDHEN, CDR2 SYDVKM. Trimming shortened V by 4 bases and J by 3 bases, and 16 bases separated the two germline ends. For the CDR3, the DNA is TGTGCCAGCAGTTGGTGGACCGGTCCGAACTACGAGCAGTACTTC. Translation: CASSWWTGPNYEQYF.

The chain links TRBV6-4 to TRBJ1-2; D possibly corresponds to TRBD1 (5 bases). The CDR3 is made up of 13 amino acids. The V end lost 4 bases, the J end lost 2 bases, and 8 bases lay between the germline ends. Per the germline V gene, CDR1 is MRHNA and CDR2 is SNTAGT. CDR3 DNA: TGTGCCAGCAGTGGACAGAGAAACTATGGCTACACCTTC. Its translation is CASSGQRNYGYTF.

The chain uses TRBV5-6 and TRBJ2-5; 8 bases are shared with TRBD2. The length of the CDR3 is 15 residues. Trimming cost V 2 bases and J 5 bases; bases outside gene matches: 8. From germline, CDR1 is SGHDT and CDR2 YYEEEE. The CDR3 loop reads CASSFTGGPGETQYF. CDR3 DNA: TGTGCCAGCAGCTTTACGGGAGGGCCGGGTGAGACCCAGTACTTC.

The chain combines TRBV20-1 with TRBJ2-7, with D hard to call. The germline V and J ends were trimmed by 3 bases and 3 bases, with 3 bases remaining between them. CDR3 length equals 10 residues. Germline V CDR1 and CDR2: DFQATT, SNEGSKA (reference sequence). In DNA form, the CDR3 reads TGCAGTGCTAGGAGCTACGAGCAGTACTTC. Translation gives CSARSYEQYF.